This passage covers 27 T cell receptor beta chains from one sample sequenced in a study of blood T cell repertoires in COVID-19. The data were produced by immunoSEQ multiplex PCR, yet TCRdb's version contains in-frame clones alone and is incomplete. Of 350,000 to 500,000 clones listed, approximately 90% were seen once; the top ten hold approximately 0.92%. Specimen: peripheral blood. Receptor source: a young man with COVID-19, enrolled during active disease.

The chain couples TRBV18 to TRBJ1-1, with TRBD1 as a possible D gene (6 bases). The CDR3 spans 15 residues. Germline V gene data show CDR1 as KGHSH and CDR2 as LQKENI. Trimming removed 0 bases from V and 1 base from J, with 9 bases in between. The CDR3 DNA follows: TGTGCCAGCTCACCACCGGGACAACAGAACACTGAAGCTTTCTTT. Amino acid sequence: CASSPPGQQNTEAFF.

The chain has TRBV24-1 and TRBJ1-1, with 7 bases identical to TRBD1. The CDR3 is 15 residues long. Germline V gene lookup returns CDR1 KGHDR and CDR2 SFDVKD. V dropped 3 bases and J dropped 4; count of bases not matched to a gene: 7. In DNA, the CDR3 is TGTGCCACCAGTGATGCACGACAGGGCGTCACTGAAGCTTTCTTT. Residues: CATSDARQGVTEAFF.

The chain joins TRBV2 to TRBJ1-1; D unclear. The CDR3 loop spans 14 amino acids. Trimming shortened V by 5 bases and J by 1 base, and 11 bases separated the two germline ends. Germline V gene sequence: CDR1 SNHLY, CDR2 FYNNEI. CDR3 residues: CASSSNGPNTEAFF. CDR3 nucleotide sequence: TGTGCCAGCAGTTCCAATGGGCCGAACACTGAAGCTTTCTTT.

The rearrangement links TRBV2 to TRBJ1-2; 10 bases are a match to TRBD1. Germline CDR1 is SNHLY and CDR2 is FYNNEI. V shed 4 bases, J shed 7 bases, and the junction held 6 bases outside the gene matches. The CDR3 consists of 14 residues. CDR3 loop: CASSGQGAIGGYTF. The DNA for the CDR3 is TGTGCCAGCAGTGGACAGGGGGCCATCGGTGGCTACACCTTC.

Here the CDR3 reads CASSHRRISGNTIYF. Here the CDR3 DNA reads TGTGCCAGCAGTCACAGGCGGATCTCTGGAAACACCATATATTTT. V is TRBV28 and J is TRBJ1-3; tentative D call: TRBD1 (5 bases). Trimming removed 5 bases from V and 0 bases from J, with 11 bases in between. Looked up from germline, CDR1 is MDHEN and CDR2 is SYDVKM. The CDR3 spans 15 residues.

This rearrangement joins TRBV21-1 to TRBJ2-1; the tabulated D call, TRBD2, remains unverified against the DNA. TRBV21-1 is deemed a pseudogene. This CDR3 contains 20 residues. In DNA form, the CDR3 reads TGTGCCAGCAGCACCCCACCGGGTAGCGGGGGGTGGAGCTCCTACAATGAGCAGTTCTTC. It translates to CASSTPPGSGGWSSYNEQFF.

The gene calls are TRBV5-1 and TRBJ1-4; the D is unclear. The ends were cut back, 2 bases at V and 6 bases at J, with 11 bases in the middle. The CDR3 runs to 14 residues. Germline CDR1 reads SGHRS; CDR2 reads YFSETQ. The CDR3 reads CASSLGTADEKLFF. Written as DNA, the CDR3 is TGCGCCAGCAGCTTAGGCACAGCGGATGAAAAACTGTTTTTT. Based on the CDR3 plus reference TRBV5-1 and TRBJ1-4, the full variable domain is KAGVTQTPRYLIKTRGQQVTLSCSPISGHRSVSWYQQTPGQGLQFLFEYFSETQRNKGNFPGRFSGRQFSNSRSEMNVSTLELGDSALYLCASSLGTADEKLFFGSGTQLSVL.

The chain carries TRBV21-1 and TRBJ2-3; no DNA check was done on the table's D call, TRBD1. TRBV21-1 represents a pseudogene. The CDR3 loop spans 15 amino acids. CDR3 loop: CASSRQGHITDTQYF. In DNA form, the CDR3 reads TGTGCCAGCAGCAGACAGGGGCATATCACAGATACGCAGTATTTT.

The chain employs TRBV7-9 and TRBJ2-1; D remains ambiguous. Germline V lookup: CDR1 SEHNR, CDR2 FQNEAQ (reference sequence). The CDR3 runs to 15 residues. Trimming removed 1 base from V and 4 bases from J, with 11 bases in between. This CDR3 is CASSLVVEVYNEQFF. DNA for the CDR3: TGTGCCAGCAGCTTAGTCGTAGAAGTATACAATGAGCAGTTCTTC. Supplemented by reference TRBV7-9 and TRBJ2-1, the full variable domain reads DTGVSQNPRHKITKRGQNVTFRCDPISEHNRLYWYRQTLGQGPEFLTYFQNEAQLEKSRLLSDRFSAERPKGSFSTLEIQRTEQGDSAMYLCASSLVVEVYNEQFFGPGTRLTVL.

This clone occurred a few times. The chain uses TRBV5-5 and TRBJ1-2; the match to TRBD1 covers 10 bases. The V gene's germline CDR1 is SGHKS and CDR2 YYEKEE (reference sequence). After removal of 0 bases from V and 4 bases from J, the junction contained 6 bases not matched to a gene. The CDR3 runs 16 residues. CDR3 amino acids: CASSLGTTGGAYGYTF. The CDR3 nucleotides read TGTGCCAGCAGCTTGGGTACGACAGGGGGCGCCTATGGCTACACCTTC.

Notes on this clone: Other DNA sequences of this sample code for an identical CDR3. The rearrangement links TRBV27 to TRBJ2-7; 7 nucleotides match TRBD1. V trimming: 6 bases; J trimming: 3 bases; junction bases outside the gene matches: 5. The CDR3 has 13 residues. CDR1 is MNHEY, CDR2 SMNVEV, per germline (reference sequence). The CDR3 sequence is CASSPGTDYEQYF. The CDR3 coding sequence is TGTGCCAGCAGCCCGGGGACAGACTACGAGCAGTACTTC.

The rearrangement links TRBV5-4 to TRBJ2-7; D unclear. The germline V and J ends were trimmed by 3 bases and 6 bases, with 16 bases remaining between them. This CDR3 has 14 amino acids. Looked up from germline, CDR1 is SGHNT and CDR2 is YYREEE (reference sequence). In nucleotides, the CDR3 is TGTGCCAGCAGCTCTTGGCAGGTTGCCTCCGAGCAGTACTTC. It yields the protein CASSSWQVASEQYF.

This chain links TRBV3-1 (or the pseudogene TRBV3-2) with TRBJ1-2; 7 positions match TRBD1. The CDR3 runs 14 residues. Germline values: CDR1 LGHDT, CDR2 YNNKEL (reference sequence). V shed 5 bases, J shed 5 bases, and the junction held 8 bases outside the gene matches. CDR3 DNA sequence: TGTGCCAGCAGCACGCAGACGACAGGGTATGGCTACACCTTC. Protein: CASSTQTTGYGYTF.

The chain is built from TRBV12-3 or TRBV12-4 and TRBJ1-5, with D hard to call. This CDR3 has 13 residues. The V end was cut by 5 bases, the J end by 5 bases, with 10 bases between. In DNA, the CDR3 is TGTGCCAGCAGTATTAAGTTAGATCAGCCCCAGCATTTT. Its protein is CASSIKLDQPQHF.

The chain carries TRBV5-8 and TRBJ2-1; D might be TRBD2 (5 bases). Germline CDR1 reads SGHTS; CDR2 reads YDEGEE. The CDR3 totals 14 residues. V was shortened by 1 base and J by 5 bases, with 10 bases between the two germline ends. The chain's CDR3 is CASSLYTRNNEQFF. DNA of the CDR3: TGTGCCAGCAGCTTGTATACTAGAAACAATGAGCAGTTCTTC.

J is TRBJ2-3 and V is TRBV9; D possibly corresponds to TRBD2 (6 bases). Germline V gene data show CDR1 as SGDLS and CDR2 as YYNGEE. Trimming removed 0 bases at V and 0 bases at J, with 14 bases between. The CDR3 sequence is 17 residues long. The CDR3, as DNA: TGTGCCAGCAGCGTAGCTGGGACTCGACCTAGCACAGATACGCAGTATTTT. This sequence encodes CASSVAGTRPSTDTQYF.

The chain links TRBV7-9 to TRBJ2-7; the D gene is possibly TRBD1 (5 bases). The CDR3 runs to 14 residues. From germline, CDR1 is SEHNR and CDR2 FQNEAQ (reference sequence). V lost 3 bases to trimming and J lost 6 bases, with 15 bases between them. The CDR3 nucleotides are TGTGCCAGCAGCTTCGTGGGGCTTCTTCCCGAGCAGTACTTC. Amino acids: CASSFVGLLPEQYF.

This clone was observed a single time. This chain joins TRBV27 and TRBJ2-7, with 9 bases lining up with TRBD2. The CDR3 is made up of 16 amino acids. The germline V gene encodes CDR1 MNHEY and CDR2 SMNVEV (reference sequence). The V gene end was trimmed by 7 bases and the J gene end by 3 bases; junction bases not matched to a gene: 13. The CDR3 sequence: CASTSSAGGRVYEQYF. DNA for the CDR3: TGTGCCAGCACCTCGTCTGCCGGCGGGAGGGTCTACGAGCAGTACTTC.

V usage is TRBV24-1 and J usage is TRBJ1-5; possibly TRBD1 for D (6 bases). Germline V gene data show CDR1 as KGHDR and CDR2 as SFDVKD. V lost 4 bases and J lost 7, with 16 bases in between. The CDR3 has 15 amino acids. In DNA, the CDR3 is TGTGCCACCAGTGACGGAAGGGGGTTTGGACAGCCCCAGCATTTT. It is translated as CATSDGRGFGQPQHF.

This chain connects TRBV6-5 to TRBJ2-5; D may be TRBD1 (6 bases). Trimming left V 10 bases short and J 4 bases short, with 16 bases between. The CDR3 runs 13 residues. The V gene's germline CDR1 is MNHEY and CDR2 SVGAGI. The CDR3 sequence is CAINREMIETQYF. For the CDR3, the DNA is TGTGCCATCAACAGGGAAATGATAGAGACCCAGTACTTC.

The chain joins TRBV11-2 to TRBJ2-7, with D maybe TRBD2 (6 bases). Per germline, CDR1 SGHAT and CDR2 FQNNGV. The CDR3 is 14 amino acids. V lost 4 bases and J lost 2, with 12 bases in between. CDR3 region: CASSSTRNTYEQYF. Written as DNA, the CDR3 is TGTGCCAGCAGCTCGACTAGGAACACCTACGAGCAGTACTTC.

The rearrangement uses TRBV6-5 and TRBJ1-5; D gene unclear. Trimming left V 5 bases short and J 4 bases short, with 15 bases between. Germline lookup yields CDR1 MNHEY and CDR2 SVGAGI. The CDR3 covers 15 residues. The CDR3 DNA reads as TGTGCCAGCAGTCCCCCCGGAGGGTATAATCAGCCCCAGCATTTT. Its translation: CASSPPGGYNQPQHF.

The J gene is TRBJ2-6, the V gene TRBV5-1; TRBD1 aligns across 8 bases. Germline V gene sequence: CDR1 SGHRS, CDR2 YFSETQ. The length of the CDR3 is 16 residues. Trimming took 4 bases from V and 5 from J; bases not matched to a gene: 8. CDR3 bases: TGCGCCAGCAGCGCCCGACAGGGGCTGAGGGCCAACGTCCTGACTTTC. As protein: CASSARQGLRANVLTF.

CDR3 amino acids: CASSPERGEQFF. CDR3 nucleotides: TGTGCCAGCTCACCCGAAAGGGGGGAGCAGTTCTTC. The J gene is TRBJ2-1, the V gene TRBV18; a possible D gene is TRBD1 (6 bases). Germline-derived CDR1 and CDR2 are KGHSH and LQKENI. The V end was cut by 3 bases, the J end by 10 bases, with 10 bases between. The CDR3 is 12 residues long.

The V call is TRBV2, the J call TRBJ1-1; a possible D gene is TRBD1 (6 bases). CDR3 length: 15 residues. CDR1 is SNHLY and CDR2 is FYNNEI in the germline V gene. V lost 5 bases, J lost 2 bases, and 15 bases lay in between. This CDR3 reads CASSFHPGQNTEAFF. The CDR3 DNA reads TGTGCCAGCAGTTTTCATCCGGGACAAAACACTGAAGCTTTCTTT.

The gene calls are TRBV13 and TRBJ2-5; TRBD1 matches at 7 bases. CDR3 length equals 18 residues. V shed 4 bases and J 1 base; nucleotides not matched to a gene: 15. Per the germline V gene, CDR1 is PRHDT and CDR2 is FYEKMQ (reference sequence). CDR3: CASSSKSTQRQGQETQYF. As DNA, the CDR3 is TGTGCCAGCAGCTCGAAATCAACCCAAAGACAGGGCCAAGAGACCCAGTACTTC.

This chain joins TRBV19 and TRBJ1-2; 10 bases match TRBD1. V gave up 2 bases and J gave up 3 bases; unmatched junction bases: 9. The CDR3 extends over 17 amino acids. Germline V gene lookup returns CDR1 LNHDA and CDR2 SQIVND (reference sequence). CDR3 region: CASSILGQGLNYYGYTF. The CDR3 nucleotides are TGTGCCAGTAGTATATTGGGACAGGGGTTGAATTACTATGGCTACACCTTC.